This entry describes one T cell receptor beta chain. The target of this receptor is not known. No base quality information exists; no much larger clone differs at one position. Measured from the cysteine to the phenylalanine, the CDR3 is 16 residues long. Only the CDR3 part of the read is kept: 48 bases, read in frame from the first base. CDR1 and CDR2 are read off the germline V gene as SGHNT and YENEEA. Unmatched junction bases come to 10, with V trimmed by 4 bases and J by 7 bases. TCRbeta CDR3 regions were amplified from genomic DNA by means of the immunoSEQ Assay, a bias-controlled multiplex PCR. The paper's data handling went like this. The number of nucleated cells in each sample was estimated by amplification of reference gene primers within the assay. To quantify the absolute abundance of each unique TCRbeta CDR3 rearrangement, sequence reads were collapsed and filtered. For each sample, productive Simpson clonality was calculated as the square root of Simpson's diversity index across productive rearrangements. TCRdb took over this immuneACCESS table, retaining in-frame rearrangements with V and J assigned. Such tables are incomplete; in checked studies, under half of the missing clones stem from an unresolved V gene, and the remainder is unexplained. V and J calls and clone size follow that table, whereas D and trimming were derived from the DNA. This sample has 200,000 to 250,000 clones in its table, and roughly 80% of those were observed once. About 10% of the sample comes from the top ten.

The collaborating institutions used their own protocols to collect whole blood in K2EDTA tubes. For TCRbeta analysis, collaborators shipped samples as frozen whole blood, isolated PBMCs, or DNA extracted from either of those sample types. These data originate in a study of blood T cell repertoires in COVID-19 (TCRdb year 2020). Regarding the complete study: Samples from collaborators originated in the United States, Italy and Spain and spanned both the acute and convalescent phases of COVID-19. Where available, HLA class I and class II types were obtained from metadata supplied by the sample provider rather than from assay-based typing. Samples were obtained from the ongoing ImmuneRACE study (first 160 participants) and from 950 to 1,500 subjects provided by 6 global collaborators. The material from the prospective study consisted of cDNA or gDNA derived from T cells, B-cell-depleted T cells, or PBMCs. Sample metadata almost always included a de-identified subject ID, COVID-19 status, age in years and sex. The repertoires were released in a freely available public database intended as a resource for research on the immune response to SARS-CoV-2. The dataset comprised deeply sampled blood TCRbeta repertoires from subjects exposed to, actively infected with, or recovered from COVID-19.

General findings and caveats noted by the study authors: Clinical and demographic metadata were provided uncurated, with the amount varying by source and participant.

Sequenced input: peripheral blood. The TCR comes from a woman over 75 with acute or convalescent COVID-19. The chain uses TRBV11-3 and TRBJ2-1, and TRBD2 aligns with 10 junction nucleotides. The CDR3 protein sequence reads: CASSSLAGGVVNEQFF. The nucleotide sequence reads TGTGCCAGCAGCTCATTAGCGGGGGGCGTGGTGAATGAGCAGTTCTTC.